The TCR beta chain under discussion was sequenced for a study of post-analysis software for immune sequencing data. Study-wide background: The patients showed relapsing-remitting, secondary progressive and progressive-relapsing multiple sclerosis courses. Study-wide points: A significant reduction in normalized Chao1 diversity was observed in multiple sclerosis patients versus controls. Pronounced co-clustering by F measure was evident among identically batched samples. Roughly five TRBV segments appeared more often in patients than in controls, and TRBV5-6, TRBV5-1 and TRBV20-1 were among these.

The CDR3 runs to 14 residues. The V gene's germline CDR1 is ENHRY and CDR2 SYGVKD. J lost 5 bases, V lost 2 bases, and 6 bases had no gene match. The library was made from cDNA and included unique molecular identifiers. Some 500,000 cDNA molecules were obtained from roughly 1.1 to 9.2 million T cells. TCRdb passed the PCR reads through MiXCR, listing each CDR3 protein once. This table has roughly 800,000 distinct CDR3 sequences, approximately 53% appearing once. With regard to this clonotype: Its antigen is undetermined.

Material: blood. This sequence joins TRBV10-3 and TRBJ2-7; TRBD2 agrees at 7 bases. The receptor was derived from a girl between 5 and 17 years old with multiple sclerosis. CDR3 DNA: TGTGCCATCAGTGAGAGCGGGATCTTCCACGAGCAGTACTTC. The encoded protein is CAISESGIFHEQYF.